Listed below are T cell receptor beta chains from one sample, sequenced in a study of T cells in Graves' hyperthyroidism and ophthalmopathy. One entry per CDR3 protein results from TCRdb running MiXCR on the multiplex PCR reads. This sample carries 650,000 to 850,000 distinct CDR3 sequences, 18% of them seen once, and the ten largest clones take over 15%. Sequenced input: blood. The receptors derive from a woman aged 45-59 years with Graves' hyperthyroidism that later progressed to Graves' ophthalmopathy. Both conserved end residues are part of each CDR3. A D gene is named only where the DNA matches it firmly. Not all rows give a size; the values are once, few, many and, for expanded clones, a class.

few,NA,TRBJ1-4,TRBV2,CASSDLGKLFF,TGTGCCAGCAGTGATTTGGGAAAACTGTTTTTT
many,NA,TRBJ2-1,TRBV9,CASSVGGALSYNEQFF,TGTGCCAGCAGCGTAGGAGGGGCGCTTAGTTACAATGAGCAGTTCTTC
many,NA,TRBJ1-5,TRBV30,CAWNLNIDNQPQHF,TGTGCCTGGAACCTTAACATTGACAATCAGCCCCAGCATTTT
NA,TRBD2,TRBJ2-3,TRBV24-1,CATRGEPGLPGGSTDTQYF,TGTGCCACCAGAGGCGAACCGGGACTACCGGGGGGTAGCACAGATACGCAGTATTTT
few,NA,TRBJ2-5,TRBV5-1,CASSLTRRVQETQYF,TGCGCCAGCAGCTTGACGAGGAGGGTTCAAGAGACCCAGTACTTC
many,TRBD1,TRBJ2-5,TRBV18,CASSLQGETQYF,TGTGCCAGCTCACTACAGGGGGAGACCCAGTACTTC
few,NA,TRBJ2-5,TRBV25-1,CASSLGGNQETQYF,TGTGCCAGCAGCTTGGGAGGTAACCAAGAGACCCAGTACTTC
NA,NA,TRBJ1-2,TRBV12-3/TRBV12-4,CASTGHSTPNYGYTF,TGTGCCAGCACGGGACATTCGACTCCTAACTATGGCTACACCTTC
NA,NA,TRBJ1-1,TRBV20-1,CSTGQPNTEAFF,TGCAGTACTGGGCAGCCGAACACTGAAGCTTTCTTT
many,NA,TRBJ1-1,TRBV11-2,CASRIEENTEAFF,TGTGCCAGCAGAATAGAAGAGAACACTGAAGCTTTCTTT
many,TRBD2,TRBJ2-1,TRBV2,CASRASGGAEQFF,TGTGCCAGCAGGGCTAGCGGGGGGGCCGAGCAGTTCTTC
few,NA,TRBJ2-3,TRBV5-1,CASSTRFTDTQYF,TGCGCCAGCAGCACCCGGTTCACAGATACGCAGTATTTT
NA,NA,TRBJ2-3,TRBV24-1,CATSDRRAGLEGAADTQYF,TGTGCCACCAGTGACCGAAGGGCGGGGCTCGAGGGGGCGGCAGATACGCAGTATTTT
few,TRBD2,TRBJ2-5,TRBV5-1,CASGLGRAYSGGQETQYF,TGCGCCAGCGGCCTCGGGCGGGCCTATAGCGGGGGCCAAGAGACCCAGTACTTC
many,NA,TRBJ2-2,TRBV3-1,CASSQFAVNTGELFF,TGTGCCAGCAGCCAATTCGCGGTGAACACCGGGGAGCTGTTTTTT
many,NA,TRBJ1-6,TRBV12-3/TRBV12-4,CASSLGRDNSPLHF,TGTGCCAGCAGTTTGGGCAGGGATAATTCACCCCTCCACTTT
NA,NA,TRBJ2-1,TRBV6-1,CASSMDSHNEQFF,TGTGCCAGCAGTATGGACAGCCACAATGAGCAGTTCTTC
many,NA,TRBJ1-5,TRBV30,CAWNVQGSNQPQHF,TGTGCCTGGAACGTACAGGGTAGCAATCAGCCCCAGCATTTT
NA,TRBD2,TRBJ2-2,TRBV11-2,CASSLEASGGYFANTGELFF,TGTGCCAGCAGCTTAGAAGCTAGCGGGGGGTACTTCGCGAACACCGGGGAGCTGTTTTTT
few,NA,TRBJ1-1,TRBV6-1,CASSEAQGRNTEAFF,TGTGCCAGCAGTGAAGCGCAGGGGCGGAACACTGAAGCTTTCTTT
many,NA,TRBJ2-3,TRBV12-3/TRBV12-4,CASSLRGLPGTDTQYF,TGTGCCAGCAGTTTAAGAGGACTACCCGGGACAGATACGCAGTATTTT
NA,NA,TRBJ1-2,TRBV6-5,CASSYAGGSNYGYTF,TGTGCCAGCAGTTACGCCGGGGGGTCTAACTATGGCTACACCTTC
many,TRBD2,TRBJ2-1,TRBV11-2,CASSPPLSSGSYYNEQFF,TGTGCCAGCAGCCCACCGCTGTCTAGCGGATCCTATTACAATGAGCAGTTCTTC
NA,NA,TRBJ1-3,TRBV6-5,CASSYSMTTSGNTIYF,TGTGCCAGCAGTTACTCGATGACGACCTCTGGAAACACCATATATTTT
few,TRBD1,TRBJ2-7,TRBV29-1,CSVEDPEGAGGEVSYEQYF,TGCAGCGTTGAAGATCCCGAAGGGGCAGGGGGCGAAGTCTCCTACGAGCAGTACTTC
NA,TRBD2,TRBJ2-1,TRBV7-8,CASSRLLLAGGRSYNEQFF,TGCGCCAGCAGCCGACTTTTACTAGCGGGGGGGAGATCCTACAATGAGCAGTTCTTC
NA,NA,TRBJ1-5,TRBV6-1,CASNQGVNQPQHF,TGTGCCAGCAACCAAGGGGTTAATCAGCCCCAGCATTTT
NA,NA,TRBJ1-1,TRBV27,CASSWSGYTEAFF,TGTGCCAGCAGTTGGAGTGGGTACACTGAAGCTTTCTTT
many,TRBD1,TRBJ1-4,TRBV2,CASSVQGGEKLFF,TGTGCCAGCAGTGTTCAGGGGGGGGAAAAACTGTTTTTT
many,TRBD1,TRBJ2-1,TRBV7-9,CASSLEGTGYNEQFF,TGTGCCAGCAGCTTAGAGGGGACAGGGTACAATGAGCAGTTCTTC
many,TRBD1,TRBJ1-1,TRBV5-1,CASSAGQGGTEAFF,TGTGCCAGCAGTGCGGGACAGGGGGGCACTGAAGCTTTCTTT
few,NA,TRBJ1-1,TRBV18,CASSPGIYLNTEAFF,TGTGCCAGCTCACCAGGGATCTACCTGAACACTGAAGCTTTCTTT
many,TRBD1,TRBJ2-3,TRBV11-2,CASSLGETGLAAQYF,TGTGCCAGCAGCTTGGGGGAGACAGGGCTGGCAGCGCAGTATTTT
NA,NA,TRBJ2-3,TRBV29-1,CSVESRFPDTQYF,TGCAGCGTTGAGTCCCGGTTCCCAGATACGCAGTATTTT
many,TRBD1,TRBJ1-1,TRBV5-5,CASSSDRVRVDTEAFF,TGTGCCAGCAGCTCCGACAGGGTAAGGGTGGACACTGAAGCTTTCTTT
NA,NA,TRBJ2-1,TRBV9,CASSTSGRRRAYNEQFF,TGTGCCAGCAGCACAAGCGGCCGTCGTAGAGCCTACAATGAGCAGTTCTTC
many,NA,TRBJ1-5,TRBV20-1,CSARKLQFNQPQHF,TGCAGTGCTAGAAAGTTACAGTTCAATCAGCCCCAGCATTTT
many,TRBD2,TRBJ2-1,TRBV11-3,CASSLGLGASGGRSSYNEQFF,TGTGCCAGCAGCTTAGGACTAGGGGCTAGCGGGGGCCGAAGCTCCTACAATGAGCAGTTCTTC
many,NA,TRBJ2-1,TRBV2,CASGVSTYNEQFF,TGTGCCAGCGGGGTTTCGACCTACAATGAGCAGTTCTTC
NA,NA,TRBJ2-1,TRBV20-1,CSARRLAESNEQFF,TGCAGTGCTAGGCGGCTAGCTGAAAGCAATGAGCAGTTCTTC
many,TRBD1,TRBJ1-6,TRBV12-3/TRBV12-4,CASSSGTGGVSPLHF,TGTGCCAGCAGTTCCGGGACAGGGGGCGTTTCACCCCTCCACTTT
many,TRBD2,TRBJ2-1,TRBV3-1,CASTPAGGIGDEQFF,TGTGCCAGCACGCCAGCGGGGGGGATTGGAGATGAGCAGTTCTTC
NA,NA,TRBJ1-5,TRBV2,CASSGLRRGNQPQHF,TGTGCCAGCAGTGGCCTACGACGGGGTAATCAGCCCCAGCATTTT
few,NA,TRBJ1-2,TRBV6-2/TRBV6-3,CASSYLTGLGYTF,TGTGCCAGCAGTTACCTCACAGGGTTAGGCTACACCTTC
NA,NA,TRBJ2-3,TRBV7-9,CASSLDPPSESTDTQYF,TGTGCCAGCAGCTTAGACCCCCCGAGCGAGAGCACAGATACGCAGTATTTT